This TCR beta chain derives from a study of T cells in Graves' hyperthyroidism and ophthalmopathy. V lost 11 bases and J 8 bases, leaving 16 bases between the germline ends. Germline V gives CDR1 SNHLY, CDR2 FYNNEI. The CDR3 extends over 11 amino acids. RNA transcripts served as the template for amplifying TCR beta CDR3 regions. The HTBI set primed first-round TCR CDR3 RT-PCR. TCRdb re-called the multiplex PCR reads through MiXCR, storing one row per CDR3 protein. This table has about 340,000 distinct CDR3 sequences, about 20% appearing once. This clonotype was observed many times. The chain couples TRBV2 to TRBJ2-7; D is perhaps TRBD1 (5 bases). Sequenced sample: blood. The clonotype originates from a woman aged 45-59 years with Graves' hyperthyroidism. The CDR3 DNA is TGTGCCGGTACCGGGCCAGGGCAGCAGTACTTC. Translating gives CAGTGPGQQYF.